This note documents a single TCR beta chain sequence. This specimen comes from a study of patients and donors after allogeneic stem cell transplantation. The CDR3 has 16 amino acids. Trimming took 1 base from V and 3 from J, leaving 15 bases between them. CDR1 LNHNV and CDR2 YYDKDF come from the germline V gene (reference sequence). TCRdb passed the RT-PCR reads through MiXCR, listing each CDR3 protein once. Of 84,000 or so distinct CDR3 sequences in the sample, around 49% were seen once. The TCR originated in a human donor who was either an allogeneic HSCT recipient or a stem cell or donor lymphocyte infusion donor (not recorded which). It is not recorded whose cells these are; they may come from a transplant donor. Source material: blood, either unsorted or a sorted T cell fraction (not recorded which). The chain is built from TRBV15 and TRBJ1-2; no clear D. The CDR3 protein is CATSRGSTGRDYGYTF. The CDR3 nucleotides are TGTGCCACCAGCAGAGGAAGTACGGGCCGAGACTATGGCTACACCTTC. Complete variable domain (other parts from reference TRBV15 and TRBJ1-2): DAMVIQNPRYQVTQFGKPVTLSCSQTLNHNVMYWYQQKSSQAPKLLFHYYDKDFNNEADTPDNFQSRRPNTSFCFLDIRSPGLGDTAMYLCATSRGSTGRDYGYTFGSGTRLTVV.